This TCR beta chain was obtained from a study of shared clonotypes between healthy human individuals. For the study at large: A couple of women and a few men aged 18 to 49 served as donors.

Germline CDR1 MGHRA, CDR2 YSYEKL. This CDR3 region has 15 residues. V lost 2 bases to trimming and J lost 6 bases, with 17 bases between them. Overall study results and limits: Generally, naive subsets (rather than memory subsets) showed larger estimated richness.

Per the original methods: ImmunoSEQ yielded junction-only sequences lacking quality scores, so filtering differed. Assay used: immunoSEQ multiplex PCR; TCRdb lists only in-frame clones, some missing. The V and J calls and clone size are taken from that table; D and trimming were inferred from the DNA. Of 780,000 or so clones listed, 55% to 80% are singletons. Concerning this clone: Its specificity is unknown.

Healthy HIV-negative adults without recent acute infections or vaccinations served as donors. The chain links TRBV4-1 to TRBJ2-7; unclear D gene. Input material: memory CD4+ T cells sorted from blood. The subset was: CD45RA-negative fraction. The receptor comes from a woman in her 30s in good health. The CDR3, as DNA: TGCGCCAGCAGCCAACAACCTTACGGGCCCAGCGAGCAGTACTTC. Its protein product is CASSQQPYGPSEQYF.